This T cell receptor beta chain was recorded in a study of OX40 agonist ivuxolimab in advanced cancers. TCRdb keeps only in-frame clones here, not all; method: immunoSEQ multiplex PCR. Here the sample spans 75,000 to 100,000 clones, about 90% being singletons. Study-wide results and caveats: Blood T cells, both CD4+ and CD8+, expanded clonally by week 6 at 0.1 to 3.0 mg/kg. Clonal expansion in partial responders at 0.1-3.0 mg/kg ranked among the lowest.

With regard to this clone: Antigen unknown.

Trimming cost V 3 bases and J 4 bases; bases outside gene matches: 2. CDR1 and CDR2 from the germline V gene are SGHRS and YFSETQ. The CDR3 runs to 16 residues. The receptor was isolated from an adult with an advanced solid tumor such as melanoma, head and neck, liver or kidney cancer. This chain joins TRBV5-1 and TRBJ2-1; 15 bases fit TRBD2. The starting material was CD4+ or CD8+ T cells sorted from blood, obtained in a trial of the OX40 agonist ivuxolimab. Here the CDR3 reads CASSSGLAGGYNEQFF. The CDR3 region has the DNA TGCGCCAGCAGCTCCGGACTAGCGGGAGGGTACAATGAGCAGTTCTTC.